The clone carrying this TCR beta chain was picked up a small number of times. Its antigen remains unidentified. Preparing the TCRbeta library involved the use of unique molecular identifiers. TCRdb re-called the PCR reads through MiXCR, storing one row per CDR3 protein. The repertoire consists of about 240,000 distinct CDR3 sequences, with around 25% occurring once and the leading ten covering about 2.6%. These data come from a study of T-cell reconstitution after alpha-beta-depleted transplantation in children. Study-level results: Elevated TCRbeta diversity at day 60 was traced, in some patients, to surviving recipient T cells and thymic progenitors. The authors attributed T-cell counts and diversity one year after transplant mostly to newly produced T cells.

The J segment lost 3 bases and the V segment lost 5 bases, leaving 28 bases of the junction unmatched. CDR1 and CDR2 from the germline V gene are SGHTA and FQGTGA. This CDR3 region has 21 residues. The gene calls are TRBV7-3 and TRBJ2-7; 7 nucleotides align to TRBD2. The sequences come from PBMCs, collected before TCRalphabeta/CD19-depleted stem cell transplant. The TCR was taken from a girl aged 2 to 9 with Fanconi anemia, due to receive a stem cell transplant. In DNA, the CDR3 is TGTGCCAGCAGCCGATCATTACGCGCGAGGCTAGCGGAAATGATTATCTACGAGCAGTACTTC. This translates into CASSRSLRARLAEMIIYEQYF. The variable domain in full, completed from reference TRBV7-3 and TRBJ2-7, reads GAGVSQTPSNKVTEKGKYVELRCDPISGHTALYWYRQSLGQGPEFLIYFQGTGAADDSGLPNDRFFAVRPEGSVSTLKIQRTERGDSAVYLCASSRSLRARLAEMIIYEQYFGPGTRLTVT.